The sequence of this TCR beta chain was determined in a study of blood T cells in healthy people across ages. Whole-study results and caveats: Fewer expanded clones and more diversity marked long-lived versus aged donors.

No fewer than 5.5 micrograms of total RNA were isolated from every sample. A sample-barcoded 5' primer and a J-beta primer mix were used in a second PCR of roughly 6 to 11 cycles. TCRdb fed the 5' RACE reads into MiXCR, producing one record per CDR3 protein. Of hundreds of thousands of distinct CDR3 sequences listed, approximately 50% are singletons. About this clonotype: Its antigen is undetermined.

The V gene's germline CDR1 is DFQATT and CDR2 SNEGSKA (reference sequence). CDR3 length: 15 amino acids. V lost 5 bases and J 11 bases, leaving 27 bases between the germline ends. Sequences were obtained from blood. The receptor was derived from a woman in her sixties or seventies in good health. The chain employs TRBV20-1 and TRBJ2-5, with D maybe TRBD2 (5 bases). The CDR3 coding sequence is TGCAGTGCTGAGAGGGCTACCCCTTTGGAGGAAGAGCAGTACTTC. The encoded protein is CSAERATPLEEEQYF.